These T cell receptor beta chains were read from a single sample in a study of cytomegalovirus exposure and HLA in healthy donors. Measured with immunoSEQ multiplex PCR; TCRdb has only the in-frame clones, and not every one. Of about 160,000 clones in the sample, about 75% were seen once. Input material: PBMCs. The receptors originated from a woman between 45 and 65 years old in good health and CMV-seropositive. The CDR3 runs from the conserved cysteine through the conserved F or W. D genes are given only for firm matches. Clone size appears in some rows only: once, few, many, or a class for an expanded clone.

v_gene	j_gene	abundance	d_gene	CDR3nt	CDR3aa
TRBV5-1	TRBJ2-1	NA	TRBD2	TGCGCCAGCAGCTTGAGCTGGACTAGCGGGGGTTCCCGGGGTGAGCAGTTCTTC	CASSLSWTSGGSRGEQFF
TRBV9	TRBJ2-1	NA	NA	TGTGCCAGCAGCGTATCGGGATTTTCTGAGCAGTTCTTC	CASSVSGFSEQFF
TRBV5-4	TRBJ2-3	NA	TRBD1	TGTGCCAGCAGCTTGGGAGGGGGCGCAGATACGCAGTATTTT	CASSLGGGADTQYF
TRBV4-1	TRBJ2-7	NA	TRBD1	TGCGCCAGCAGCCAAGAGGGACAGGGAAATGCCGAGCAGTACTTC	CASSQEGQGNAEQYF
TRBV5-1	TRBJ1-6	few	TRBD1	TGCGCCAGCAGCTTGGTCGGAGGGGGCTCCAGCTCACCCCTCCACTTT	CASSLVGGGSSSPLHF
TRBV6-1	TRBJ1-1	NA	NA	TGTGCCAGCAGACCGACAACGAACACTGAAGCTTTCTTT	CASRPTTNTEAFF
TRBV19	TRBJ1-1	NA	TRBD1	TGTGCCAGTTCGCCCCCTGACAGGGGGAACACTGAAGCTTTCTTT	CASSPPDRGNTEAFF
TRBV19	TRBJ2-3	NA	NA	TGTGCCAGTAGTATAGCGGGACTCACAGATACGCAGTATTTT	CASSIAGLTDTQYF
TRBV7-2	TRBJ2-5	NA	NA	TGTGCCAGCAGCTTAGGTGGCAGCCAAGAGACCCAGTACTTC	CASSLGGSQETQYF
TRBV6-5	TRBJ2-7	NA	TRBD2	TGTGCCGCAGCGGGATCTTTCTACGAGCAGTACTTC	CAAAGSFYEQYF
TRBV2	TRBJ1-3	NA	NA	TGTGCCAGCAGTGAAGCCGGGGGATCTGGAAACACCATATATTTT	CASSEAGGSGNTIYF
TRBV19	TRBJ2-5	NA	NA	TGTGCCTGCCAGGGGAGGGAAGAGACCCAGTACTTC	CACQGREETQYF
TRBV5-1	TRBJ2-7	NA	NA	TGCGCCAGCAGCTTGGCCTCCGGGAGCTCCTACGAGCAGTACTTC	CASSLASGSSYEQYF
TRBV2	TRBJ1-4	NA	NA	TGTGCCAGCAGTGAACAGGGGCAGGGTGAAAAACTGTTTTTT	CASSEQGQGEKLFF
TRBV28	TRBJ2-7	NA	TRBD2	TGTGCCACCTCTACGACTAGCGGGGCCACCTACGAGCAGTACTTC	CATSTTSGATYEQYF
TRBV27	TRBJ2-7	NA	TRBD1	TGTGCCAGCAGGGATATACAGGGGGGCACCTACGAGCAGTACTTC	CASRDIQGGTYEQYF
TRBV2	TRBJ1-3	NA	NA	TGTGCCAGCAGTGAAGGGGGACAAGGAAACACCATATATTTT	CASSEGGQGNTIYF
TRBV7-9	TRBJ2-1	NA	NA	TGTGCCAGCTGGACTAACAATGAGCAGTTCTTC	CASWTNNEQFF
TRBV6-5	TRBJ1-6	NA	NA	TGTGCCAGCAGTGCTGATAGGGGTTCACCCCTCCACTTT	CASSADRGSPLHF
TRBV6-6	TRBJ1-4	NA	NA	TGTGCCACACGAGACCCCAGTCGGGGTTATGAAAAACTGTTTTTT	CATRDPSRGYEKLFF
TRBV5-1	TRBJ1-1	NA	TRBD1	TGCGCCAGCAGCCAGGACAGGCCGAACACTGAAGCTTTCTTT	CASSQDRPNTEAFF
TRBV5-1	TRBJ1-6	once	TRBD1	TGCGCCAGTAGGACAGGGGTCTCTGGGGATTCACCCCTCCACTTT	CASRTGVSGDSPLHF
TRBV5-4	TRBJ2-7	NA	NA	TGTGCCAGCAGCGGTCGGGGGAGCTCCTACGAGCAGTACTTC	CASSGRGSSYEQYF
TRBV19	TRBJ1-4	few	NA	TGTGCCATCCGCGGCCTACCGGGGGAAAAACTGTTTTTT	CAIRGLPGEKLFF
TRBV28	TRBJ2-3	NA	NA	TGTGCCAGCAGTTTACCCCAGGGGTCCACAGATACGCAGTATTTT	CASSLPQGSTDTQYF
TRBV2	TRBJ1-2	NA	NA	TGTGCCAGCACGAACGCACCGGACAGTTACTATGGCTACACCTTC	CASTNAPDSYYGYTF
TRBV5-1	TRBJ1-4	NA	NA	TGCGCCAGCAGCTTAGGGGTACTGAATGAAAAACTGTTTTTT	CASSLGVLNEKLFF
TRBV5-1	TRBJ2-3	NA	TRBD2	TGCGCCAGCAATTTGGCGGGGGGCCCCACAGATACGCAGTATTTT	CASNLAGGPTDTQYF
TRBV2	TRBJ2-7	NA	NA	TGTGCCAGCAGTGAAACGGCAGGGGCCACCTCCTACGAGCAGTACTTC	CASSETAGATSYEQYF
TRBV27	TRBJ2-7	NA	TRBD1	TGTGCCAGCAGCATAGGAATGGGGACAGTAATCTCCTACGAGCAGTACTTC	CASSIGMGTVISYEQYF
TRBV5-1	TRBJ2-5	once	NA	TGCGCCAGCAGCTTGCGATCTGGAGGCCAAGAGACCCAGTACTTC	CASSLRSGGQETQYF
TRBV6-1	TRBJ1-6	few	TRBD1	TGTGCCAGCAGTGCCGGACAGGGGGTTAGTTCACCCCTCCACTTT	CASSAGQGVSSPLHF
TRBV7-9	TRBJ1-1	once	TRBD1	TGTGCCAGCAGCAGACAGGGACCCGCTTTCTTT	CASSRQGPAFF
TRBV2	TRBJ1-1	NA	NA	TGTGCCAGCAGTCTACGGGTAATGAACACTGAAGCTTTCTTT	CASSLRVMNTEAFF
TRBV6-5	TRBJ2-7	NA	TRBD2	TGTGCCAGCAGCTTGGGAGCGGGGGGAGTATACGAGCAGTACTTC	CASSLGAGGVYEQYF
TRBV27	TRBJ2-7	NA	NA	TGTGCCAGCAAGCGAGTGCCCAACGAGCAGTACTTC	CASKRVPNEQYF
TRBV6-5	TRBJ2-7	NA	TRBD2	TGTGCCAGCAGTTACAGTAGCGGGGGGGACCCCTACGAGCAGTACTTC	CASSYSSGGDPYEQYF
TRBV7-9	TRBJ2-1	NA	NA	TGTGCCAGCAGGCGGGACAGACAGGGGCAGTTCTTC	CASRRDRQGQFF
TRBV9	TRBJ2-2	few	TRBD2	TGTGCCAGCAGCGTAGGATCTAGCGGGAAAACCGGGGAGCTGTTTTTT	CASSVGSSGKTGELFF
TRBV19	TRBJ2-7	NA	TRBD1	TGTGCCAGTAGTCCTGGCCGTTTTGCCAGGGGGCCTGATTGGACCTACGAGCAGTACTTC	CASSPGRFARGPDWTYEQYF
TRBV11-2	TRBJ2-7	NA	NA	TGTGCCAGCAGCTTAGAATTCGGGGGCGAGCAGTACTTC	CASSLEFGGEQYF
TRBV20-1	TRBJ2-1	NA	NA	TGCAGTGGAGGCCCCCTCAATGAGCAGTTCTTC	CSGGPLNEQFF
TRBV6-5	TRBJ2-1	NA	TRBD2	TGTGCCAGCAGTTCCCAAGCGGGAGAATTGAATGAGCAGTTCTTC	CASSSQAGELNEQFF
TRBV13	TRBJ2-1	once	NA	TGTGCCAGCAGCTTCCCAGCGCACAATGAGCAGTTCTTC	CASSFPAHNEQFF
TRBV5-1	TRBJ2-1	NA	NA	TGCGCCAGCAGCGCCCGGTACAATGAGCAGTTCTTC	CASSARYNEQFF
TRBV10-1	TRBJ1-1	NA	NA	TGCGCCAGCAGTGCAACAGTCTCGAACACTGAAGCTTTCTTT	CASSATVSNTEAFF
TRBV10-1	TRBJ2-3	NA	NA	TGCGCCACCGGTGGGACTTCCCGGATGTATTTT	CATGGTSRMYF
TRBV29-1	TRBJ2-1	NA	NA	TGCAGCGTTGAACTCACCGGGAGCTCCTACAATGAGCAGTTCTTC	CSVELTGSSYNEQFF
TRBV6-5	TRBJ1-2	NA	TRBD1	TGTGCCAGCAGTTACAGGGGGCATGGCTACACCTTC	CASSYRGHGYTF
TRBV21-1	TRBJ1-5	NA	NA	TGTGCCAGCAGCAAAGGGACAAACAAGGTAGTTCAGCCCCAGCATTTT	CASSKGTNKVVQPQHF